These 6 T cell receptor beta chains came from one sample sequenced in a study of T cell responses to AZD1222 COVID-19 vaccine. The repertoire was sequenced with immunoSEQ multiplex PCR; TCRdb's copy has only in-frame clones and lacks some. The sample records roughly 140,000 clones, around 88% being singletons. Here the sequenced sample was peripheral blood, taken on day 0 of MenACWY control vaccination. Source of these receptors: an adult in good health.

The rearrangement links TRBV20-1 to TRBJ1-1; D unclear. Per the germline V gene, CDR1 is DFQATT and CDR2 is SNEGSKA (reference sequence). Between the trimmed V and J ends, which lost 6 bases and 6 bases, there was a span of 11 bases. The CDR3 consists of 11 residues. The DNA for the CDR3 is TGCAGTGCCAGGTGGGGTGCTGAAGCTTTCTTT. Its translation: CSARWGAEAFF.

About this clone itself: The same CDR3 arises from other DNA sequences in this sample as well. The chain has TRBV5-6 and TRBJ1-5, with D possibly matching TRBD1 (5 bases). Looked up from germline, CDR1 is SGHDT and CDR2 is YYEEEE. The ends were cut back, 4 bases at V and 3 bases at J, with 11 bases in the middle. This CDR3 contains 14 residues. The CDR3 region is CASSLGGNNQPQHF. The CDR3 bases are TGTGCCAGCAGCCTCGGGGGGAACAATCAGCCCCAGCATTTT. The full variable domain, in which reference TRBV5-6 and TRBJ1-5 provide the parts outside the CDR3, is DAGVTQSPTHLIKTRGQQVTLRCSPKSGHDTVSWYQQALGQGPQFIFQYYEEEERQRGNFPDRFSGHQFPNYSSELNVNALLLGDSALYLCASSLGGNNQPQHFGDGTRLSIL.

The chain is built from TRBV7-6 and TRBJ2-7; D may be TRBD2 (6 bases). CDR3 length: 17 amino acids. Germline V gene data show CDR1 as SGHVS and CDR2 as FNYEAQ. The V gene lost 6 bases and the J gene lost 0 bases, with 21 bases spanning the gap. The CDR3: CASSFGGAGPSSYEQYF. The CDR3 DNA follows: TGTGCCAGCAGTTTCGGAGGGGCGGGACCAAGCTCCTACGAGCAGTACTTC.

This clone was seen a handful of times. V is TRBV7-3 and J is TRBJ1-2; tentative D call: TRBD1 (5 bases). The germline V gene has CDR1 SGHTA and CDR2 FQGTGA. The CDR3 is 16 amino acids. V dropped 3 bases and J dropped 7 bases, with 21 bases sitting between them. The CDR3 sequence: CASSFYPVRESAGYTF. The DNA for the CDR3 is TGTGCCAGCAGCTTTTACCCCGTCAGGGAGTCGGCTGGCTACACCTTC.

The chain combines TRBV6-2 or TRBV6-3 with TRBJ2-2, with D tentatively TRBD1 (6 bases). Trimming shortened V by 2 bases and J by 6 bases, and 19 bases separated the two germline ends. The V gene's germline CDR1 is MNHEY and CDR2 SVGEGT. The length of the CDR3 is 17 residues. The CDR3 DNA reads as TGTGCCAGCAGTTACCGACCGAGGGGGTCGCGAGCCGGGGAGCTGTTTTTT. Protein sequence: CASSYRPRGSRAGELFF.

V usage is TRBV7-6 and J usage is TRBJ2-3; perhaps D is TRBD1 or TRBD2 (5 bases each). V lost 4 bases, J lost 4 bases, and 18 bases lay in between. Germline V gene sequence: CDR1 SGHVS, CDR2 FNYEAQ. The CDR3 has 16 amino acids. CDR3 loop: CASSSLSWGNADTQYF. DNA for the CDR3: TGTGCCAGCAGCTCCTTGTCTTGGGGGAATGCAGATACGCAGTATTTT.